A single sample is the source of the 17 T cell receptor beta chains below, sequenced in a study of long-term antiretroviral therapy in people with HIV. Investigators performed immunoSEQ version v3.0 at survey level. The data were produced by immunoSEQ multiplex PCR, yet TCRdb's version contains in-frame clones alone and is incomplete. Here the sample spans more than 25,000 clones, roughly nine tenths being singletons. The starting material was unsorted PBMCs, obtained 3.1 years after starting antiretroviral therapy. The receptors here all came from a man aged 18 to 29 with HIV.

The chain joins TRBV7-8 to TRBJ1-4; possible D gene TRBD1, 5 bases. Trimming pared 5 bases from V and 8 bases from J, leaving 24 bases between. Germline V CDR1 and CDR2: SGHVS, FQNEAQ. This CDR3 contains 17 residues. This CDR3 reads CASSLARARVLGEKLFF. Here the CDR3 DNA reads TGTGCCAGCAGCCTCGCCCGGGCCAGGGTGCTGGGAGAAAAACTGTTTTTT.

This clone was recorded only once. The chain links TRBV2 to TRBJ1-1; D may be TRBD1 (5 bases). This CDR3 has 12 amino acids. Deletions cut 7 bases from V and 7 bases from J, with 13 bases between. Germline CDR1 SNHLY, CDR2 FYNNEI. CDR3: CASTYEQGEAFF. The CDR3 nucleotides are TGTGCCAGCACGTATGAGCAGGGTGAAGCTTTCTTT.

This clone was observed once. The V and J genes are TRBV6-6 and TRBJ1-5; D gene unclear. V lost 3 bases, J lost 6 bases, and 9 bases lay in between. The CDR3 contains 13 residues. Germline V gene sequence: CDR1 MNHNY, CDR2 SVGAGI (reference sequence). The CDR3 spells CASSYSASQPQHF. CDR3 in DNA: TGTGCCAGCAGTTATTCGGCTTCTCAGCCCCAGCATTTT.

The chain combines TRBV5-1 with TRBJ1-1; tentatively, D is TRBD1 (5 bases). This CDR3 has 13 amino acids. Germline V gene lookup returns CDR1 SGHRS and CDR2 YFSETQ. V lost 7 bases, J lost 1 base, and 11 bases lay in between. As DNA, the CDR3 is TGCGCCAGCGGGGCAGGCCAGAACACTGAAGCTTTCTTT. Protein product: CASGAGQNTEAFF.

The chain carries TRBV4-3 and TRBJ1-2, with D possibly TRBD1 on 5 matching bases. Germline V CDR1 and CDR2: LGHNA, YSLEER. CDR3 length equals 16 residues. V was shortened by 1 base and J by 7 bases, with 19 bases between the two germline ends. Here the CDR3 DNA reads TGCGCCAGCAGCCAAGCTAGGGGCGGAGGACTTACTGGCTACACCTTC. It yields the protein CASSQARGGGLTGYTF.

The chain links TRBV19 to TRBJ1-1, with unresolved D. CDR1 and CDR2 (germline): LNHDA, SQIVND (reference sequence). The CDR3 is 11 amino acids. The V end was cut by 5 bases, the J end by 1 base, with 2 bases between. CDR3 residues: CASSGNTEAFF. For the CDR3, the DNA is TGTGCCAGTAGTGGGAACACTGAAGCTTTCTTT.

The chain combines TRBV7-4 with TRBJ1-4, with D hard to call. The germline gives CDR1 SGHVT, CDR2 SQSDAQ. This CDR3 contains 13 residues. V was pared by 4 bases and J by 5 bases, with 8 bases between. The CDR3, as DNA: TGTGCCAGCAGCTCCCGAGAGAATGAAAAACTGTTTTTT. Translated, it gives CASSSRENEKLFF.

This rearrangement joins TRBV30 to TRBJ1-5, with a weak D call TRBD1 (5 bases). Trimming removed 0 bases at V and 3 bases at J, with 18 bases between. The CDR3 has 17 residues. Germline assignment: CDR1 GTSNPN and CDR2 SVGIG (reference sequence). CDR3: CAWSVRGSQYLNQPQHF. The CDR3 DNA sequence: TGTGCCTGGAGTGTACGGGGCAGCCAGTACCTCAATCAGCCCCAGCATTTT. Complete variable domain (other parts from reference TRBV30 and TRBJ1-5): SQTIHQWPATLVQPVGSPLSLECTVEGTSNPNLYWYRQAAGRGLQLLFYSVGIGQISSEVPQNLSASRPQDRQFILSSKKLLLSDSGFYLCAWSVRGSQYLNQPQHFGDGTRLSIL.

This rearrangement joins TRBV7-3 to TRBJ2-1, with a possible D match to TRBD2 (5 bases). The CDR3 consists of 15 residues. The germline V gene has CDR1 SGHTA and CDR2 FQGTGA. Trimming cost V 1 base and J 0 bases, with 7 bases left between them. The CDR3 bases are TGTGCCAGCAGCTTAATAGGGAGCTCCTACAATGAGCAGTTCTTC. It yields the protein CASSLIGSSYNEQFF.

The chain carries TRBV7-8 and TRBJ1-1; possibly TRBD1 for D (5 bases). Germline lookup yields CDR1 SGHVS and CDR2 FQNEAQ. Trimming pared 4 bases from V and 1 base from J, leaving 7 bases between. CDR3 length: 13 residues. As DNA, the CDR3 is TGTGCCAGCAGCTACAGGCGGAACACTGAAGCTTTCTTT. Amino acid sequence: CASSYRRNTEAFF.

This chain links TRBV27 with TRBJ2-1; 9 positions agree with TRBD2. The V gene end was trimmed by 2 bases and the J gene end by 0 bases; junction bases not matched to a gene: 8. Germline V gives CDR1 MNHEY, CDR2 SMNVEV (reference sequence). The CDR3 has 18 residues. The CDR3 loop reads CASSLRSSGADSYNEQFF. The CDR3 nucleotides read TGTGCCAGCAGTTTAAGGTCTAGCGGGGCAGACTCCTACAATGAGCAGTTCTTC.

CDR3 DNA sequence: TGCGCCAGCAGCTTGTTTCCTAGCGGGGTACCCGATGCTACGGAGCAGTACTTC. Translating it yields CASSLFPSGVPDATEQYF. The chain has TRBV5-1 and TRBJ2-7, with TRBD2 matching over 9 bases. The CDR3 sequence is 18 residues long. The junction had 18 bases not matched to a gene; V was cut back by 1 base and J by 7 bases. Germline V gene data show CDR1 as SGHRS and CDR2 as YFSETQ.

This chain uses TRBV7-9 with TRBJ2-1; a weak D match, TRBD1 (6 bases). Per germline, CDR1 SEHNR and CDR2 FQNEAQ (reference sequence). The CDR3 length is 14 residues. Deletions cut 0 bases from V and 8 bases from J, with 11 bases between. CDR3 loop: CASSLAGRGHEQFF. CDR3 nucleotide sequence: TGTGCCAGCAGCTTAGCGGGCAGGGGCCATGAGCAGTTCTTC.

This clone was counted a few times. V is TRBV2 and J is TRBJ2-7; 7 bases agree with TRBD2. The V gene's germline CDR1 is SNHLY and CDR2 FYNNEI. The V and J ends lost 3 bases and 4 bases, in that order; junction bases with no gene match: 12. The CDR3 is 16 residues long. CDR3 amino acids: CASSEDVLSGKYEQYF. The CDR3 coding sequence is TGTGCCAGCAGTGAGGATGTGCTCAGCGGGAAGTACGAGCAGTACTTC.

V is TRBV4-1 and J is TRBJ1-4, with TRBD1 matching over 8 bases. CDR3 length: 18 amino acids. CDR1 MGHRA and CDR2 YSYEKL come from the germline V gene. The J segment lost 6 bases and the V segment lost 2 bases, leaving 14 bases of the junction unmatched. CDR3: CASSQTGGDPGYDEKLFF. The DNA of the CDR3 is TGCGCCAGCAGCCAAACAGGGGGGGACCCGGGATATGATGAAAAACTGTTTTTT.

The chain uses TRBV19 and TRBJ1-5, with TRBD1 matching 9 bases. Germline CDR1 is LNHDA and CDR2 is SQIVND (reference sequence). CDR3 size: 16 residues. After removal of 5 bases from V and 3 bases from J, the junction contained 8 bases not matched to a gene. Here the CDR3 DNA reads TGTGCCAGTAGTGGTCGACAGGGGGTCGTCAATCAGCCCCAGCATTTT. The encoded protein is CASSGRQGVVNQPQHF.

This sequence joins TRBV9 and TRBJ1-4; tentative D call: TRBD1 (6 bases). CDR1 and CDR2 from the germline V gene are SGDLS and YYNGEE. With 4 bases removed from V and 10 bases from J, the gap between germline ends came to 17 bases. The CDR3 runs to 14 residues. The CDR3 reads CASSFSTEGGKLFF. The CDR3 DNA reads TGTGCCAGCAGCTTTTCGACAGAGGGGGGAAAACTGTTTTTT.